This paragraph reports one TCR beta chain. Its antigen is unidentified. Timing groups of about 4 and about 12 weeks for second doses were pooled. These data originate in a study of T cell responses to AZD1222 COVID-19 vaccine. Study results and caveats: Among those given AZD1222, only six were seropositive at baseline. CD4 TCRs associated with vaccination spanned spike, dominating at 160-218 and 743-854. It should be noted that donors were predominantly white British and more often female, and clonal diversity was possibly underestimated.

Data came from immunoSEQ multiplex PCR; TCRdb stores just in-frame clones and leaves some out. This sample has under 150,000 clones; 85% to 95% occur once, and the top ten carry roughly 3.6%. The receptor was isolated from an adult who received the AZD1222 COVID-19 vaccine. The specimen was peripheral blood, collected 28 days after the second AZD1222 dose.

The CDR3 protein is CASRGGLATGELFF. CDR3 nucleotide sequence: TGTGCCAGCAGAGGGGGACTAGCCACCGGGGAGCTGTTTTTT. V is TRBV2 and J is TRBJ2-2, with 9 bases matching TRBD2. V was pared by 6 bases and J by 4 bases, with 3 bases of the junction left unmatched. CDR1 and CDR2 from the germline V gene are SNHLY and FYNNEI. The CDR3 runs 14 residues.